The T cell receptor beta chain under discussion was sequenced for a study of technical replicates of blood from a handful of donors. This CDR3 spans 16 amino acids. Trimming at V came to 6 bases and at J to 0 bases, leaving 7 bases not matched to a gene. The germline gives CDR1 MDHEN, CDR2 SYDVKM. This clone was observed a single time. Method: immunoSEQ multiplex PCR; TCRdb's copy keeps in-frame clones and lacks some. The repertoire consists of 15,000 to 20,000 clones, with 65% to 85% occurring once and the leading ten covering under 15%. The TCR was taken from a human donor in good health. The sequenced material came from PBMCs. V is TRBV28 and J is TRBJ1-5, with TRBD1 identical over 8 bases. The CDR3 here is CASRSTGDGSNQPQHF. The CDR3 DNA is TGTGCCAGCAGGTCGACAGGGGATGGTAGCAATCAGCCCCAGCATTTT.